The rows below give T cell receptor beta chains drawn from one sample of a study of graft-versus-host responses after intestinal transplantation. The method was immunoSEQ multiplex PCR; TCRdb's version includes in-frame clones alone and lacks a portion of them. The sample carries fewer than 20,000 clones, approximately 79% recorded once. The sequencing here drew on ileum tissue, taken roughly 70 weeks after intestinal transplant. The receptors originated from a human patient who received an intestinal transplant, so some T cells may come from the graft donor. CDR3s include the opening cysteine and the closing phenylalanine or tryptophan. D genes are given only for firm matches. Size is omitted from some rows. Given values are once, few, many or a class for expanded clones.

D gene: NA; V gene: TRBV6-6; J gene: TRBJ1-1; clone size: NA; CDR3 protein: CASSTGETDTEAFF; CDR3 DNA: TGTGCCAGCAGTACGGGGGAGACGGACACTGAAGCTTTCTTT
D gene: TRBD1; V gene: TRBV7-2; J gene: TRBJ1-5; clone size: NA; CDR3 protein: CASSLVGTGNQPQHF; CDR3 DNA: TGTGCCAGCAGCTTAGTGGGGACAGGCAATCAGCCCCAGCATTTT
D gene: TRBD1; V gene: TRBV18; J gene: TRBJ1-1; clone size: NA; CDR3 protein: CASSPTGQGGTEAFF; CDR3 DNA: TGTGCCAGCTCACCTACCGGACAGGGGGGAACTGAAGCTTTCTTT
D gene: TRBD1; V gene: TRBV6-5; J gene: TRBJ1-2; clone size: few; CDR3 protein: CASSSGQGAGYTF; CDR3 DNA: TGTGCCAGCAGCTCCGGACAGGGGGCAGGCTACACCTTC
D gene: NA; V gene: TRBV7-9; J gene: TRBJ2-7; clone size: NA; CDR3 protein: CASSRTQGTNEQYF; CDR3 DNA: TGTGCCAGCAGCCGTACACAGGGAACCAACGAGCAGTACTTC
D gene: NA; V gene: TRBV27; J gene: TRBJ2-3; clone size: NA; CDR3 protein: CASSSPRRIDTQYF; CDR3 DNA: TGTGCCAGCAGTTCACCGCGACGGATAGATACGCAGTATTTT
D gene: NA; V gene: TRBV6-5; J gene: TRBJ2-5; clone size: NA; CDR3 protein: CASSAGDCQQYF; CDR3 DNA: TGTGCCAGCAGTGCAGGGGACTGTCAGCAGTACTTC
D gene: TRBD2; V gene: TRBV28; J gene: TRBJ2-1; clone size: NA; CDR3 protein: CASSLWTSGRYNEQFF; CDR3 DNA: TGTGCCAGCAGTTTATGGACTAGCGGGAGATACAATGAGCAGTTCTTC
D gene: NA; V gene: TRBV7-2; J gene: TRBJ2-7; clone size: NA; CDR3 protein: CASSLGVVTFGEQYF; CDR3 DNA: TGTGCCAGCAGCTTAGGTGTCGTGACCTTCGGCGAGCAGTACTTC
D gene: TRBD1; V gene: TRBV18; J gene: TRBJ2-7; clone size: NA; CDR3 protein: CASSPPTGDPYEQYF; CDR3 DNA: TGTGCCAGCTCACCACCGACAGGGGACCCCTACGAGCAGTACTTC
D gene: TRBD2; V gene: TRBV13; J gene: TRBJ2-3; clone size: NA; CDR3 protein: CASSLGLAGEGDTQYF; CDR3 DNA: TGTGCCAGCAGCCTCGGACTAGCGGGGGAGGGAGATACGCAGTATTTT
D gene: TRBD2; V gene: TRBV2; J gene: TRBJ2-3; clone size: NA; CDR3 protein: CATRLAGATDTQYF; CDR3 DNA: TGTGCCACCCGACTAGCGGGGGCCACAGATACGCAGTATTTT
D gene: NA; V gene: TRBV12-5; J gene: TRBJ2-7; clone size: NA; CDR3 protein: CASGFGGGDYEQYF; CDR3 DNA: TGTGCTAGTGGCTTCGGAGGTGGCGACTACGAGCAGTACTTC
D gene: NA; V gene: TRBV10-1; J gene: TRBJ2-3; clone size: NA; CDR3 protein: CASSGSSPNPYTDTQYF; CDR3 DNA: TGCGCCAGCAGTGGATCCAGCCCGAATCCATACACAGATACGCAGTATTTT
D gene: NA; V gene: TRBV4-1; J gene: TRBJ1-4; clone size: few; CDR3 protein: CASSQADSTNEKLFF; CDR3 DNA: TGCGCCAGCAGCCAGGCGGACTCGACTAATGAAAAACTGTTTTTT
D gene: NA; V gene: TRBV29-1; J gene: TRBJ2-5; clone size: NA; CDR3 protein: CSVGRGAETQYF; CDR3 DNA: TGCAGCGTCGGACGGGGGGCGGAGACCCAGTACTTC
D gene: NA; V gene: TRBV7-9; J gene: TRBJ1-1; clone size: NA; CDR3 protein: CASSLVLPAAEAFF; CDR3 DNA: TGTGCCAGCAGCTTAGTCCTCCCGGCCGCTGAAGCTTTCTTT
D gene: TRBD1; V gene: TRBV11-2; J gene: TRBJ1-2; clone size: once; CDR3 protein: CASSLGGTGTSYTF; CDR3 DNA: TGTGCCAGCAGCTTAGGTGGGACAGGTACCTCCTACACCTTC
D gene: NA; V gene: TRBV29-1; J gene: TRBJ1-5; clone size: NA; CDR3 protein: CSVGRDFNQPQHF; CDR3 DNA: TGCAGCGTTGGCCGGGACTTCAATCAGCCCCAGCATTTT
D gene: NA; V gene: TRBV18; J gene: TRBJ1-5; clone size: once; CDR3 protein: CASSPSQGSNQPQHF; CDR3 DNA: TGTGCCAGCTCACCGAGCCAGGGTAGCAATCAGCCCCAGCATTTT
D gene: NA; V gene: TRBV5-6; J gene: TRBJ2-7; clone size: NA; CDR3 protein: CASRTGPTEQYF; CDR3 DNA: TGTGCCAGCAGGACAGGCCCCACCGAGCAGTACTTC
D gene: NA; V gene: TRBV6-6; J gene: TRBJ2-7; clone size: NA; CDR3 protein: CASSPAKQGYHEQYF; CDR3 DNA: TGTGCCAGCAGCCCAGCCAAACAGGGTTACCACGAGCAGTACTTC
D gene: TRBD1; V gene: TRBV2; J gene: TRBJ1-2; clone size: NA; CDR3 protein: CATQGLNYGYTF; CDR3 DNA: TGTGCCACACAGGGGCTTAACTATGGCTACACCTTC
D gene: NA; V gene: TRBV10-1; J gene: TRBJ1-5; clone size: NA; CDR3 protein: CASSESTGYQPQHF; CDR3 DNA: TGCGCCAGCAGTGAGTCGACGGGATATCAGCCCCAGCATTTT
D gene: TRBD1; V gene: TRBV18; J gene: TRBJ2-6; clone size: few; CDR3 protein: CASSPRGQGSLGANVLTF; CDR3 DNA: TGTGCCAGCTCACCACGTGGACAGGGGAGCCTTGGGGCCAACGTCCTGACTTTC
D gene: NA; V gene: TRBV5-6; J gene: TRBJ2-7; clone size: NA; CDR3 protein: CANSLGETGAYEQYF; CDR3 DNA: TGTGCCAACAGCTTGGGCGAGACGGGGGCCTACGAGCAGTACTTC
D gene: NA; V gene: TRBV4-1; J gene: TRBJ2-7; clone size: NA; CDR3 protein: CASSQGRDKGYEQYF; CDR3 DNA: TGCGCCAGCAGCCAAGGCCGGGACAAAGGCTACGAGCAGTACTTC
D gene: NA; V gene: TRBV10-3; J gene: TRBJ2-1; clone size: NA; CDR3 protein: CAISESTPEQFF; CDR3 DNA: TGTGCCATCAGTGAGTCGACTCCGGAGCAGTTCTTC
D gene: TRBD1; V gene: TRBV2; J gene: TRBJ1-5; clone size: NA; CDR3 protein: CASSRLEGQEGSGQPQHF; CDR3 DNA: TGTGCCAGCAGTCGACTGGAGGGACAGGAGGGTTCGGGTCAGCCCCAGCATTTT
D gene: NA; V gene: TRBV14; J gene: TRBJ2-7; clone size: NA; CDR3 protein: CASSQEAWGTYEQYF; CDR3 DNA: TGTGCCAGCAGCCAAGAGGCTTGGGGGACCTACGAGCAGTACTTC
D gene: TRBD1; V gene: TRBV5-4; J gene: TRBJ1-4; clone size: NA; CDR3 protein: CASSSGQVNEKLFF; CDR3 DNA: TGTGCCAGCAGCTCGGGACAGGTTAATGAAAAACTGTTTTTT
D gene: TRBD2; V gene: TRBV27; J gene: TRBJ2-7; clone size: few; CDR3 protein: CASRTYSGSSYEQYF; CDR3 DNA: TGTGCCAGCAGGACCTATAGCGGGAGCTCCTACGAGCAGTACTTC
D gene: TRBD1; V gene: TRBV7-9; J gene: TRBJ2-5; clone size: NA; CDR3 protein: CASSPTTGGGETQYF; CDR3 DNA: TGTGCCAGCAGCCCCACCACAGGGGGCGGGGAGACCCAGTACTTC
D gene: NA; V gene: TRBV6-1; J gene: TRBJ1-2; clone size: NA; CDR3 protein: CASSEGDTLYGYTF; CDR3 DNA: TGTGCCAGCAGTGAGGGGGACACTCTTTATGGCTACACCTTC
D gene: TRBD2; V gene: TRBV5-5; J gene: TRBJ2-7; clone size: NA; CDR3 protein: CASSLARGVSYEQYF; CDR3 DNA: TGTGCCAGCAGCTTGGCTCGGGGGGTCTCCTACGAGCAGTACTTC
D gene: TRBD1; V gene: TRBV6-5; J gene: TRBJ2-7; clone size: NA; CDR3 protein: CASSGGTGLYEQYF; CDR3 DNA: TGTGCCAGCAGTGGCGGGACAGGACTCTACGAGCAGTACTTC
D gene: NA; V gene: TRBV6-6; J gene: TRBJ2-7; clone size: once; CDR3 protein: CASSYSSYEQYF; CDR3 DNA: TGTGCCAGCAGTTACTCCTCCTACGAGCAGTACTTC
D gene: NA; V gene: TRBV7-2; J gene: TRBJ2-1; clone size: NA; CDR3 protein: CASSPSYNEQFF; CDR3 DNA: TGTGCCAGCAGCCCGAGCTACAATGAGCAGTTCTTC
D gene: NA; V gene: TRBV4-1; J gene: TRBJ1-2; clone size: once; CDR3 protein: CASSGATGPNYGYTF; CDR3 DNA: TGCGCCAGCAGCGGAGCAACAGGGCCTAACTATGGCTACACCTTC
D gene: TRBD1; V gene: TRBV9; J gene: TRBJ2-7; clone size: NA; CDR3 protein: CASSVALGQLGEQYF; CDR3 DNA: TGTGCCAGCAGCGTAGCTCTGGGACAGCTCGGGGAGCAGTACTTC
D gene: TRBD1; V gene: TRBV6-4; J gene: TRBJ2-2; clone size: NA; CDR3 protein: CATEQTGHGGELFF; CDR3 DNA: TGTGCCACCGAACAGACAGGGCATGGCGGGGAGCTGTTTTTT
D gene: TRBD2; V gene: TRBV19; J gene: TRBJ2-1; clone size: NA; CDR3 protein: CASMQGLRGVGPTSYNEQFF; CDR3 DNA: TGTGCCAGTATGCAGGGACTACGGGGAGTTGGGCCCACTTCCTACAATGAGCAGTTCTTC
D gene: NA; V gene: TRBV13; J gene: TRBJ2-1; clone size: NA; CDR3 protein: CASSTTTGPKFF; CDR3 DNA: TGTGCCAGCAGCACCACGACAGGCCCCAAGTTCTTC
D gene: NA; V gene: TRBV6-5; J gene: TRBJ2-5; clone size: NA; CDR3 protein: CASRELRTGETQYF; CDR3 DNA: TGTGCCAGCAGGGAACTACGGACCGGGGAGACCCAGTACTTC
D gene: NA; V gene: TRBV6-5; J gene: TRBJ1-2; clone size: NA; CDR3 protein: CASRQGPGDYGYTF; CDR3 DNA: TGTGCCAGCAGGCAGGGTCCGGGAGACTATGGCTACACCTTC
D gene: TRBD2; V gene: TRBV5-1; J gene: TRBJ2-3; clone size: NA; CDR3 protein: CASSFGLAGADTQYF; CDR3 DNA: TGCGCCAGCAGCTTTGGACTAGCGGGGGCAGATACGCAGTATTTT
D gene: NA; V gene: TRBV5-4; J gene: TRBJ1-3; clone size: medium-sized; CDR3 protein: CASSLDRSGDSGNTIYF; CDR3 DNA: TGTGCCAGCAGCTTGGACAGGAGCGGGGACTCTGGAAACACCATATATTTT
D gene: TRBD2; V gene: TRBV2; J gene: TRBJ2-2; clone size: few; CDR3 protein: CASCPGTSGDHTGELFF; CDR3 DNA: TGTGCCAGCTGCCCCGGGACTAGCGGGGACCACACCGGGGAGCTGTTTTTT
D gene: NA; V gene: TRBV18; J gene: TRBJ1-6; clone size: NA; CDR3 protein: CASSRQPVNNSPLHF; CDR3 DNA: TGTGCCAGCTCACGGCAGCCTGTAAATAATTCACCCCTCCACTTT
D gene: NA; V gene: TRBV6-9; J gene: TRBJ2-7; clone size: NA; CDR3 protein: CASSYTVSQEQYF; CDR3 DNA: TGTGCCAGCAGTTATACGGTGTCGCAGGAGCAGTACTTC
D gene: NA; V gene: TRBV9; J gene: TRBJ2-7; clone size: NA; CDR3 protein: CASSPRGVGFYEQYF; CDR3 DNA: TGTGCCAGCAGCCCAAGGGGGGTGGGTTTCTACGAGCAGTACTTC